The T cell receptor (beta chain) under discussion was sequenced for a study of CD8 T cells in ankylosing spondylitis. Findings and caveats of the study: Reportedly, disease-linked clones are significantly enriched in ankylosing spondylitis patients' matched synovial fluid. In peripheral blood, disease-linked CD8+ clones occurred at relatively low frequencies.

TCRdb independently ran MiXCR on the 5' RACE reads; one entry per CDR3 protein. Here the sample spans under 200,000 distinct CDR3 sequences, approximately 10% being singletons. V was clipped by 6 bases and J by 5 bases, with 4 bases between them. Germline assignment: CDR1 SNHLY and CDR2 FYNNEI. The CDR3 consists of 10 residues. This clonotype was detected ten times or more. Its target is unknown. The chain combines TRBV2 with TRBJ2-5; no clear D. The clonotype was recovered from a male donor with ankylosing spondylitis or in good health (not recorded which). Material for sequencing was blood, either unsorted or a sorted T cell fraction (not recorded which). The CDR3 DNA sequence: TGTGCCAGCAGATTGGAGACCCAGTACTTC. This codes for CASRLETQYF.